These 5 T cell receptor beta chains originate from one sample sequenced in a study of blood T cell repertoires in COVID-19. Sequenced by immunoSEQ multiplex PCR; TCRdb stores in-frame clones only, minus some. Counted here are about 97,000 clones, about 85% occurring once; the ten biggest clones make up approximately 2%. Material: peripheral blood. These receptor sequences come from a man in his fifties or sixties with active COVID-19.

The chain is built from TRBV4-1 and TRBJ2-3, with D tentatively TRBD2 (5 bases). The germline CDR1 and CDR2 sequences are MGHRA and YSYEKL. V was shortened by 4 bases and J by 0 bases, with 14 bases between the two germline ends. The CDR3 is 16 amino acids. CDR3 protein: CASSPEGRLSTDTQYF. In DNA form, the CDR3 reads TGCGCCAGCAGCCCCGAGGGTCGTCTCAGCACAGATACGCAGTATTTT.

This clone was counted only a few times. This chain uses TRBV15 with TRBJ2-2, with 11 bases fitting TRBD2. Germline V gives CDR1 LNHNV, CDR2 YYDKDF (reference sequence). V lost 5 bases to trimming and J lost 5 bases; unmatched junction nucleotides: 16. The CDR3 is 19 residues long. CDR3 DNA sequence: TGTGCCACCAGCCGGCTAGCGGGGGGCGGATGGGGCCGGACCGGGGAGCTGTTTTTT. Protein: CATSRLAGGGWGRTGELFF.

The chain recombines TRBV6-5 with TRBJ2-3; 7 bases are a match to TRBD2. The germline V gene encodes CDR1 MNHEY and CDR2 SVGAGI. This CDR3 spans 14 amino acids. Losses at the gene ends were 7 bases for V and 1 base for J; bases not matched to a gene: 5. The DNA of the CDR3 is TGTGCCAGCATTGGGAGGGCCGGCACAGATACGCAGTATTTT. It codes for CASIGRAGTDTQYF.

The V gene is TRBV9, the J gene TRBJ1-1; no clear D gene. The germline V gene encodes CDR1 SGDLS and CDR2 YYNGEE. CDR3 length: 16 residues. Trimming stripped 3 bases from V and 2 bases from J, with 17 bases between. The CDR3 loop reads CASSESPTQTNTEAFF. CDR3 nucleotide sequence: TGTGCCAGCAGCGAATCCCCAACACAGACAAACACTGAAGCTTTCTTT.

The chain joins TRBV5-1 to TRBJ1-1, with D tentatively TRBD1 (5 bases). Germline CDR1 is SGHRS and CDR2 is YFSETQ. The CDR3 length is 15 residues. V dropped 3 bases and J dropped 2 bases, with 14 bases sitting between them. This CDR3 is CASSSGDEVNTEAFF. The CDR3 DNA is TGCGCCAGCAGCTCGGGGGATGAAGTTAACACTGAAGCTTTCTTT.